This T cell receptor beta chain was recorded in a study of T cells in tuberculosis. TCRdb keeps only in-frame clones here, not all; method: immunoSEQ multiplex PCR. The data show about 34,000 clones, approximately 90% seen once. Germline CDR1 reads GTSNPN; CDR2 reads SVGIG (reference sequence). With 5 bases clipped from V and 3 bases from J, the junction kept 6 bases outside the gene matches. The CDR3 is 14 residues long. Stated time point: new active TB diagnosis, blood taken before or within 7 days of starting treatment. The source material was PBMCs, sampled at tuberculosis diagnosis. The receptor comes from an adult with tuberculosis. This chain connects TRBV30 to TRBJ1-1; 10 nucleotides line up with TRBD1. The CDR3 loop reads CAWYTGTGDTEAFF. CDR3 nucleotide sequence: TGTGCCTGGTACACCGGGACAGGGGACACTGAAGCTTTCTTT.